This T cell receptor beta chain came from a study of cytomegalovirus exposure and HLA in healthy donors. The overall study: A preliminary data release comprised roughly 80 million unique TCRs obtained from HLA-typed donors. Whole-study results and caveats: Available immune exposure information covered CMV serostatus only. A later analysis reportedly found fewer N-insertions in an Asian-associated ancestry cluster than the approximately 700-donor mean. Researchers reported in a later analysis that a missense DCLRE1C variant was tied to TCR beta V- and J-gene trimming.

The germline V and J ends were trimmed by 4 bases and 1 base, with 6 bases remaining between them. Germline CDR1 and CDR2: SNHLY and FYNNEI. CDR3 length: 13 amino acids. Turning to this clone: Its antigen is not identified.

The PCR employed 60 Vbeta primers together with 13 Jbeta primers. Clones were sequenced by immunoSEQ multiplex PCR, and TCRdb holds only the in-frame ones, with some missing. This sample carries roughly 140,000 clones, 70% to 85% of them seen once, and the ten largest clones take approximately 2.3%. The sequencing input was PBMCs. The TCR originated in a male donor in good health and CMV-seronegative. The chain links TRBV2 to TRBJ2-3; D not certain. The CDR3 DNA sequence: TGTGCCAGCAGTGGAGGAGGCACAGATACGCAGTATTTT. Its translation is CASSGGGTDTQYF. Full variable domain (missing parts from reference TRBV2 and TRBJ2-3): EPEVTQTPSHQVTQMGQEVILRCVPISNHLYFYWYRQILGQKVEFLVSFYNNEISEKSEIFDDQFSVERPDGSNFTLKIRSTKLEDSAMYFCASSGGGTDTQYFGPGTRLTVL.